A selection of T cell receptor beta chains follows, all from one sample in a study of shared clonotypes between healthy human individuals. Some clones are missing from TCRdb's copy, which holds only in-frame ones; the method was immunoSEQ multiplex PCR. The repertoire holds approximately 100,000 clones, with roughly 70% as singletons. The sequencing sample was made of memory CD8+ T cells sorted from blood. Every receptor here comes from a woman in her twenties or thirties in good health. Both conserved end residues are part of each CDR3. The D gene is left open where the match is weak. Clone size is stated in some rows and not others, as once, few, many or a class when expanded.

TGCGCCAGCAGCCACCCTGTCTCCTACTCCGAGCAGTACTTC,CASSHPVSYSEQYF,NA,TRBV4-1,TRBJ2-7,NA
TGTGCCAGCAGTTTACTAGCGGGAGGAGGAAATGAGCAGTTCTTC,CASSLLAGGGNEQFF,NA,TRBV27,TRBJ2-1,TRBD2
TGTGCCAGCAGTGAGCGACTAGCGGGAGGGCCCTACGAGCAGTACTTC,CASSERLAGGPYEQYF,NA,TRBV25-1,TRBJ2-7,TRBD2
TGCAGGCTCGGACGGCTCTATGGCTACACCTTC,CRLGRLYGYTF,NA,TRBV20-1,TRBJ1-2,NA
TGCGCCAGCAGCCCCTCGGATGGAGGGATCAACATTCAGTACTTC,CASSPSDGGINIQYF,few,TRBV4-1,TRBJ2-4,NA
TGCGCCAGCAGCTCAGCGGGTGTACAAGAGACCCAGTACTTC,CASSSAGVQETQYF,few,TRBV5-1,TRBJ2-5,NA
TGTGCCAGCAGCGAATGGGGTAGGGACAGGGGCTACGAGCAGTACTTC,CASSEWGRDRGYEQYF,NA,TRBV7-9,TRBJ2-7,TRBD1
TGTGCCAGCAGCGGGACTAGCGGGTGGGATGAGCAGTTCTTC,CASSGTSGWDEQFF,NA,TRBV6-5,TRBJ2-1,TRBD2
TGTGCCACCAGCAGAGCGGAGGCCACTAGCGGGAGATCTGTGGATACGCAGTATTTT,CATSRAEATSGRSVDTQYF,NA,TRBV15,TRBJ2-3,TRBD2
TGTGCCAGCAGTGACAAAGTCACAGATACGCAGTATTTT,CASSDKVTDTQYF,NA,TRBV6-4,TRBJ2-3,NA
TGTGCCAGCAGCACCTTCACGAGGCCGTTTGACTCTGGAAACACCATATATTTT,CASSTFTRPFDSGNTIYF,NA,TRBV7-8,TRBJ1-3,NA
TGTGCCACCAGCAGAGATTGGCCGAACACCGGGGAGCTGTTTTTT,CATSRDWPNTGELFF,NA,TRBV15,TRBJ2-2,NA
TGTGCCAGCTCGCTAGCGGGAGTGGGGGATACGCAGTATTTT,CASSLAGVGDTQYF,few,TRBV18,TRBJ2-3,TRBD2
TGTGCCATCAGTGACCTCCGGGGGGGCGCAGAGTCCTACGAGCAGTACTTC,CAISDLRGGAESYEQYF,few,TRBV10-3,TRBJ2-7,TRBD2
TGTGCCAGTAAAGGGAGTTTAGGGAGCAATCAGCCCCAGCATTTT,CASKGSLGSNQPQHF,many,TRBV19,TRBJ1-5,NA
TGTGCCAGCAGCGTAGACGGGTCCTCCTACGAGCAGTACTTC,CASSVDGSSYEQYF,NA,TRBV9,TRBJ2-7,NA
TGTGCCAGCAGTTTTCACAGACAGAGATCGGAGACCCAGTACTTC,CASSFHRQRSETQYF,NA,TRBV28,TRBJ2-5,NA
TGTGCCAGCAGCCCCACCCTTGGCGGGAGTAGCTACAATGAGCAGTTCTTC,CASSPTLGGSSYNEQFF,NA,TRBV7-7,TRBJ2-1,TRBD2
TGTGCCAGCAGTTCACTCCGCCCCTCCTACAATGAGCAGTTCTTC,CASSSLRPSYNEQFF,NA,TRBV27,TRBJ2-1,NA
TGTGCCAGCAGTGATGAACATACCTATGGCTACACCTTC,CASSDEHTYGYTF,NA,TRBV25-1,TRBJ1-2,NA
TGTGCCAGCAGCTTAGGCGATTATGAGCAGTTCTTC,CASSLGDYEQFF,NA,TRBV11-2,TRBJ2-1,NA
TGTGCCAGCAGTGAAGCACAGGGGGGCTCCTACGAGCAGTACTTC,CASSEAQGGSYEQYF,many,TRBV6-1,TRBJ2-7,TRBD1
TGTGCCAGCAGCGTAGATGCTAGCGGGAGGAGCTCCTACGAGCAGTACTTC,CASSVDASGRSSYEQYF,NA,TRBV9,TRBJ2-7,TRBD2
TGTGCCAGCAGCCCGGGCGGACAGGGGAACACCGGGGAGCTGTTTTTT,CASSPGGQGNTGELFF,many,TRBV7-2,TRBJ2-2,TRBD1
TGCGCCAGCAGCCAAGATATGACACTAGCGAGCACCGGGGAGCTGTTTTTT,CASSQDMTLASTGELFF,NA,TRBV4-1,TRBJ2-2,TRBD2
TGTGCCAGCAGTGTTAGCGGACCCTACGAGCAGTACTTC,CASSVSGPYEQYF,many,TRBV27,TRBJ2-7,NA
TGTGCCAGCAGCGGGCCCGGCAATCAGCCCCAGCATTTT,CASSGPGNQPQHF,NA,TRBV7-9,TRBJ1-5,NA
TGTGCCAGCAGTAACGGAGGGGCTTCCTACGAGCAGTACTTC,CASSNGGASYEQYF,NA,TRBV25-1,TRBJ2-7,NA
TGTGCCAGCAGTGACACGGCCCAGTACAATGAGCAGTTCTTC,CASSDTAQYNEQFF,NA,TRBV6-4,TRBJ2-1,NA
TGTGCCAGCAGTTACTCGACGGCGAACACCGGGGAGCTGTTTTTT,CASSYSTANTGELFF,NA,TRBV6-5,TRBJ2-2,NA
TGTGCCAGCAGCCCCAGAGAGCGGGGAATCACAGATACGCAGTATTTT,CASSPRERGITDTQYF,few,TRBV9,TRBJ2-3,TRBD2
TGTGCCAGCAGTTTGCGGGACTCTGGGGCCAACGTCCTGACTTTC,CASSLRDSGANVLTF,NA,TRBV28,TRBJ2-6,NA
TGCGCCAGCATGGGATCTGGGAGAGGACTAGCAAGGGAGACCCAGTACTTC,CASMGSGRGLARETQYF,few,TRBV4-1,TRBJ2-5,TRBD2
TGTGCCAGCAGTTTTTCGGCCAGGGCGGGGTACGAGCAGTACTTC,CASSFSARAGYEQYF,NA,TRBV27,TRBJ2-7,NA
TGTGCCACCAGCAGAGACCAGAGACTAGCGGTGAACACCGGGGAGCTGTTTTTT,CATSRDQRLAVNTGELFF,few,TRBV15,TRBJ2-2,TRBD2
TGTGCCAGCAGTTTTATGGCGGGAGTAGGCGCAGATACGCAGTATTTT,CASSFMAGVGADTQYF,NA,TRBV27,TRBJ2-3,TRBD2
TGTGCCAGCAGCGAGGCTACTAGCGGTTTCTACGAGCAGTACTTC,CASSEATSGFYEQYF,NA,TRBV5-6,TRBJ2-7,TRBD2
TGTGCCAGCAGCGTAGGAGCGGGAGGGCCCCAAGAGACCCAGTACTTC,CASSVGAGGPQETQYF,NA,TRBV9,TRBJ2-5,TRBD2
TGTGCCAGCAGCAGAGCTGTTGGGGTAGGAAACTACTACGAGCAGTACTTC,CASSRAVGVGNYYEQYF,NA,TRBV5-6,TRBJ2-7,NA
TGCGCCAGCAGTGATGGGACAGGGGAAGATACGCAGTATTTT,CASSDGTGEDTQYF,NA,TRBV10-2,TRBJ2-3,TRBD1
TGCAGCGTTGTTGGGACAGGGGGCTCCAGCTACACCTTC,CSVVGTGGSSYTF,many,TRBV29-1,TRBJ1-2,TRBD1